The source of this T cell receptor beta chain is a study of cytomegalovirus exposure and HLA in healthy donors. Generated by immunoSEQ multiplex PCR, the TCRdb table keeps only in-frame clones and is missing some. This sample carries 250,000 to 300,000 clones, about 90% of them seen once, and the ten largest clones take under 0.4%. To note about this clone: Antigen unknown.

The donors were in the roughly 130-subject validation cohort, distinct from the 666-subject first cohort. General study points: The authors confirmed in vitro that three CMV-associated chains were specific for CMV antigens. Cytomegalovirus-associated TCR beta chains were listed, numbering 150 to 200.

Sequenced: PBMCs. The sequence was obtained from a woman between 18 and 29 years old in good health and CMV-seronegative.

CDR3 nucleotides: TGTGCCATCATGGGAGCCGAGGAGACCCAGTACTTC. Translation gives CAIMGAEETQYF. The rearrangement links TRBV10-3 to TRBJ2-5; TRBD2 is a possible D gene (5 bases). Trimming left V 7 bases short and J 5 bases short, with 11 bases between. Per germline, CDR1 ENHRY and CDR2 SYGVKD. There are 12 residues in the CDR3.